This T cell receptor (beta chain) was identified during a study of blood T cells in healthy people across ages. Primed by a sample-barcoded 5' primer and a J-beta primer mix, a second PCR proceeded for about 6 to 12 cycles. Every sample gave at least 2.5 million paired-end reads containing CDR3. TCRdb reprocessed the 5' RACE reads with MiXCR, giving one entry per CDR3 protein. Counted here are roughly 500,000 distinct CDR3 sequences, around 24% occurring once; the ten biggest clones make up 7.5% to 9%. The germline gives CDR1 SGHVS, CDR2 FQNEAQ. The length of the CDR3 is 14 residues. V lost 4 bases, J lost 2 bases, and 10 bases lay in between. A further study also used this sample, focusing on T cells of mothers and their children.

V and J are TRBV7-8 and TRBJ2-3; possible D gene TRBD2, 5 bases. The sample consisted of blood. The clonotype originates from a boy aged 5-17 years in good health. The CDR3 region is CASSSRAATDTQYF. CDR3 nucleotide sequence: TGTGCCAGCAGCTCGCGAGCGGCCACAGATACGCAGTATTTT.